The source of this T cell receptor (beta chain) is a study of Ad26.COV2.S vaccination and SARS-CoV-2 variants. A remark on this clone: Its target is not known.

This CDR3 comprises 15 residues. General study points: Breadth of non-spike TCRs did not differ between vaccinees and placebo recipients. Reportedly, spike-specific CD8+ and CD4+ T cell responses achieved substantial breadth once vaccination had taken place. Analyses of TCR breadth and depth may have underestimated total T cell responses.

Measured with immunoSEQ multiplex PCR; TCRdb has only the in-frame clones, and not every one. The sample has under 150,000 clones; about nine tenths are singletons. This TCR derives from a human donor who had recovered from COVID-19. Sequencing used peripheral blood, obtained after recovery from COVID-19. The chain joins TRBV21-1 to TRBJ2-7; the tabulated D call, TRBD2, remains unverified against the DNA. TRBV21-1 is classified as a pseudogene. The CDR3 nucleotides are TGTGCCAGCAAATCCTCGACTAGCAGTCACTACGAGCAGTACTTC. Amino acid sequence: CASKSSTSSHYEQYF.